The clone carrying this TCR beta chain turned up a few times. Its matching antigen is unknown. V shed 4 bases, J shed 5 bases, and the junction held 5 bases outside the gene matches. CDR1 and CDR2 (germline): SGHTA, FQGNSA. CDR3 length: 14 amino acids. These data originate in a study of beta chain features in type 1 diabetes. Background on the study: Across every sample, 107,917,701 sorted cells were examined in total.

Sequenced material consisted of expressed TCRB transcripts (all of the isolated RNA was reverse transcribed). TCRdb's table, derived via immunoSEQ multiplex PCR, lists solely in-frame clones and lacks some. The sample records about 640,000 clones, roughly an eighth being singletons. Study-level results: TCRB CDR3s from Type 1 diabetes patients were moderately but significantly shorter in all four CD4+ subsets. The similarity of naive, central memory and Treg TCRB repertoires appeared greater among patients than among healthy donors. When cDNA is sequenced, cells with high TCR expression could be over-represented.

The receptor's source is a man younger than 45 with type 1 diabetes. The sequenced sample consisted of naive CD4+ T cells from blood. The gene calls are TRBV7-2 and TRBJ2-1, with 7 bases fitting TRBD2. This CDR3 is CASSSSGANNEQFF. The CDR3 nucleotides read TGTGCCAGCAGCTCTAGCGGAGCCAACAATGAGCAGTTCTTC.